This is a list of T cell receptor beta chains from one sample in a study of CD4+ T cells in melanoma. Only in-frame clones appear in the TCRdb table, and some are missing; sequencing was by immunoSEQ multiplex PCR. Found here are 13,000 or so clones, 68% of them singletons; the top ten hold about 18%. Sequencing input: cells from a culture (not recorded whether cultured in vitro). These receptors all stem from a human donor with melanoma. CDR3s include the opening cysteine and the closing phenylalanine or tryptophan. D genes are given only for firm matches. Size is omitted from some rows. Given values are once, few, many or a class for expanded clones.

v_call	d_call	j_call	clone_size	cdr3_aa	cdr3_nt
TRBV5-3	TRBD1	TRBJ2-3	.	CARSLPTGEGTDTQYF	TGTGCCAGAAGCTTGCCGACAGGGGAAGGCACAGATACGCAGTATTTT
TRBV5-1	.	TRBJ1-6	.	CASSAVKGNNSPLHF	TGCGCCAGCAGCGCGGTTAAGGGGAATAATTCACCCCTCCACTTT
TRBV5-1	TRBD1	TRBJ2-7	.	CASSPGTGQWGPNEQYF	TGCGCCAGCAGCCCCGGGACAGGGCAATGGGGCCCTAACGAGCAGTACTTC
TRBV6-5	TRBD1	TRBJ2-2	once	CASSYSWTGESGELFF	TGTGCCAGCAGTTACTCGTGGACAGGGGAATCCGGGGAGCTGTTTTTT
TRBV5-1	.	TRBJ1-1	.	CASSPVGGMNTEAFF	TGCGCCAGCAGCCCCGTTGGGGGTATGAACACTGAAGCTTTCTTT
TRBV4-2	TRBD1	TRBJ1-1	few	CASRGQLNTEAFF	TGTGCCAGCAGGGGACAGTTGAACACTGAAGCTTTCTTT
TRBV4-2	.	TRBJ1-1	.	CASSQNWGSEAFF	TGTGCCAGCAGCCAAAATTGGGGCAGTGAAGCTTTCTTT
TRBV28	.	TRBJ1-6	.	CASSFSPIGAGSPLHF	TGTGCCAGCAGTTTCTCCCCAATTGGGGCGGGTTCACCCCTCCACTTT
TRBV7-6	.	TRBJ1-4	.	CASSLGQREEKLFF	TGTGCCAGCAGCTTGGGACAAAGGGAAGAAAAACTGTTTTTT
TRBV30	TRBD1	TRBJ1-4	.	CAWSKQGGEKLFF	TGTGCCTGGAGTAAGCAGGGGGGGGAAAAACTGTTTTTT
TRBV7-3	TRBD2	TRBJ2-3	.	CASSLYGGTTPDTQYF	TGTGCCAGCAGCCTCTATGGGGGGACTACCCCAGATACGCAGTATTTT
TRBV7-9	.	TRBJ1-3	few	CASSSRSRRGIGNTIYF	TGTGCCAGCAGCTCGCGATCCAGGAGAGGAATTGGAAACACCATATATTTT
TRBV7-9	.	TRBJ2-5	few	CASSRRGIGETQYF	TGTGCCAGCAGCCGACGGGGGATAGGAGAGACCCAGTACTTC
TRBV2	.	TRBJ2-7	.	CASSVPLSYEQYF	TGTGCCAGCAGTGTACCACTCTCCTACGAGCAGTACTTC
TRBV7-9	.	TRBJ1-5	.	CASSLAGVDNQPQHF	TGTGCCAGCAGCTTAGCAGGGGTGGACAATCAGCCCCAGCATTTT
TRBV4-2	.	TRBJ2-2	.	CASSRGASNTGELFF	TGTGCCAGCAGCCGGGGGGCTTCGAACACCGGGGAGCTGTTTTTT
TRBV4-1	.	TRBJ1-6	.	CASSQLLARGASSPLHF	TGCGCCAGCAGCCAATTATTAGCCAGGGGAGCGAGTTCACCCCTCCACTTT
TRBV15	.	TRBJ1-4	.	CATSPRVLTNEKLFF	TGTGCCACCAGCCCCCGAGTATTGACTAATGAAAAACTGTTTTTT
TRBV18	TRBD1	TRBJ1-2	.	CASSTGQGAYYGYTF	TGTGCCAGCTCAACGGGACAGGGGGCGTACTATGGCTACACCTTC
TRBV10-2	.	TRBJ2-1	.	CASSETTGSGEQFF	TGCGCCAGCAGTGAGACAACAGGGTCTGGTGAGCAGTTCTTC
TRBV27	.	TRBJ2-3	.	CASRGRPTDTQYF	TGTGCCAGCAGGGGTCGGCCCACAGATACGCAGTATTTT
TRBV2	.	TRBJ2-1	.	CASSGERVGNEQFF	TGTGCCAGCAGCGGGGAGCGGGTGGGCAATGAGCAGTTCTTC
TRBV27	.	TRBJ2-3	once	CASKDPTPPDTQYF	TGTGCCAGCAAGGATCCTACTCCCCCAGATACGCAGTATTTT
TRBV18	.	TRBJ2-5	few	CASSPPSYETQYF	TGTGCCAGCTCACCACCGTCCTACGAGACCCAGTACTTC
TRBV6-5	.	TRBJ1-6	.	CASSTGRNNSPLHF	TGTGCCAGCAGTACGGGACGTAATAATTCACCCCTCCACTTT
TRBV6-6	TRBD2	TRBJ2-7	.	CASRRGGEGYEQYF	TGTGCCAGCAGGCGCGGGGGGGAGGGCTACGAGCAGTACTTC
TRBV5-1	TRBD2	TRBJ2-3	.	CASRTGLAGGVSTDTQYF	TGCGCCAGCAGGACGGGACTAGCGGGGGGCGTTAGCACAGATACGCAGTATTTT
TRBV10-2	TRBD2	TRBJ2-7	.	CASSEEAGGPYEQYF	TGCGCCAGCAGTGAGGAAGCGGGGGGCCCCTACGAGCAGTACTTC
TRBV11-2	.	TRBJ2-7	.	CASSLAMDTSYEQYF	TGTGCCAGCAGCTTAGCAATGGACACATCCTACGAGCAGTACTTC
TRBV6-6	TRBD2	TRBJ2-2	.	CASGRGTNTGELFF	TGTGCATCTGGGAGGGGAACGAACACCGGGGAGCTGTTTTTT
TRBV19	.	TRBJ2-3	.	CASSSAQGWATDTQYF	TGTGCCAGTAGTAGCGCACAGGGTTGGGCCACAGATACGCAGTATTTT
TRBV5-4	TRBD2	TRBJ2-1	few	CASSLVRGGLEQFF	TGTGCCAGCAGCTTGGTCCGGGGGGGCCTTGAGCAGTTCTTC
TRBV21-1	.	TRBJ2-7	.	CASSISGGPYEQYF	TGTGCCAGCAGCATTAGCGGGGGCCCCTACGAGCAGTACTTC
TRBV16	.	TRBJ1-2	.	CASSRSPSFYGYTF	TGTGCCAGCAGCCGATCGCCCAGTTTTTATGGCTACACCTTC
TRBV6-1	.	TRBJ1-3	.	CASSEARGSSGNTIYF	TGTGCCAGCAGTGAAGCGAGGGGTAGCTCTGGAAACACCATATATTTT
TRBV5-6	.	TRBJ1-4	.	CASGPFGVREKLFF	TGTGCCAGCGGGCCTTTTGGGGTCCGGGAAAAACTGTTTTTT
TRBV7-9	TRBD1	TRBJ1-2	.	CASSYTGGGYTF	TGTGCCAGCAGCTATACAGGGGGTGGCTACACCTTC
TRBV11-2	.	TRBJ1-2	.	CASSLENWSYGYTF	TGTGCCAGCAGCTTAGAAAACTGGAGCTATGGCTACACCTTC
TRBV6-5	.	TRBJ1-5	once	CASSRSEGDQPQHF	TGTGCCAGCAGTCGATCCGAGGGAGATCAGCCCCAGCATTTT
TRBV7-9	TRBD2	TRBJ2-5	.	CASSLDPGGQETQYF	TGTGCCAGCAGCCTGGACCCGGGGGGACAAGAGACCCAGTACTTC
TRBV7-9	TRBD1	TRBJ1-6	.	CASSPKGTGTNSPLHF	TGTGCCAGCAGCCCGAAGGGGACAGGGACTAATTCACCCCTCCACTTT
TRBV5-1	TRBD1	TRBJ1-2	.	CASSLDLTGRYGYTF	TGCGCCAGCAGCTTGGACTTGACAGGGAGGTATGGCTACACCTTC
TRBV9	TRBD2	TRBJ2-1	.	CASSVLAGSSYNEQFF	TGTGCCAGCAGCGTTCTAGCGGGGAGCTCCTACAATGAGCAGTTCTTC
TRBV4-1	.	TRBJ2-7	.	CASRSVWGLGSYEQYF	TGCGCCAGCAGATCAGTATGGGGATTAGGATCCTACGAGCAGTACTTC
TRBV18	.	TRBJ1-3	few	CASSPGDLNTIYF	TGTGCCAGCTCACCAGGCGACTTAAACACCATATATTTT
TRBV27	.	TRBJ1-6	.	CASSQNTGRRNSPLHF	TGTGCCAGCAGCCAAAATACAGGACGGAGGAACTCACCCCTCCACTTT
TRBV5-4	.	TRBJ1-2	.	CASKFSRQSSGYTF	TGTGCCAGCAAGTTTTCCAGACAGTCCTCTGGCTACACCTTC
TRBV18	.	TRBJ2-5	.	CASSPTRDQETQYF	TGTGCCAGCTCTCCTACCCGCGACCAAGAGACCCAGTACTTC
TRBV4-1	.	TRBJ1-4	.	CASSQAFGVGGNEKLFF	TGCGCCAGCAGCCAAGCTTTCGGGGTGGGGGGTAATGAAAAACTGTTTTTT